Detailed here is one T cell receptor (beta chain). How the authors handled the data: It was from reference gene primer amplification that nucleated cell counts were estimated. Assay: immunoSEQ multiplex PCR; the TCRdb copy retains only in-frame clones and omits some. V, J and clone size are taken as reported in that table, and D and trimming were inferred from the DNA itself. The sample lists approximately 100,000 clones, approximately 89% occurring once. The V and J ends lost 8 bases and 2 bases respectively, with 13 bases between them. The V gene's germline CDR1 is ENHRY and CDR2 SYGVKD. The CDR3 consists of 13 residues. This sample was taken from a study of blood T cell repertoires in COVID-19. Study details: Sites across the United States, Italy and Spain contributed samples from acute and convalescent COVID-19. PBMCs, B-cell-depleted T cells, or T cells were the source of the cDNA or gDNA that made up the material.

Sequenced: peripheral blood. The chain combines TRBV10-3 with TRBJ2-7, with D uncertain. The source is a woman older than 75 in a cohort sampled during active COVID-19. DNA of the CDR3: TGTGCCATCTCAACGGCGGAAGCCTACGAGCAGTACTTC. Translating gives CAISTAEAYEQYF.